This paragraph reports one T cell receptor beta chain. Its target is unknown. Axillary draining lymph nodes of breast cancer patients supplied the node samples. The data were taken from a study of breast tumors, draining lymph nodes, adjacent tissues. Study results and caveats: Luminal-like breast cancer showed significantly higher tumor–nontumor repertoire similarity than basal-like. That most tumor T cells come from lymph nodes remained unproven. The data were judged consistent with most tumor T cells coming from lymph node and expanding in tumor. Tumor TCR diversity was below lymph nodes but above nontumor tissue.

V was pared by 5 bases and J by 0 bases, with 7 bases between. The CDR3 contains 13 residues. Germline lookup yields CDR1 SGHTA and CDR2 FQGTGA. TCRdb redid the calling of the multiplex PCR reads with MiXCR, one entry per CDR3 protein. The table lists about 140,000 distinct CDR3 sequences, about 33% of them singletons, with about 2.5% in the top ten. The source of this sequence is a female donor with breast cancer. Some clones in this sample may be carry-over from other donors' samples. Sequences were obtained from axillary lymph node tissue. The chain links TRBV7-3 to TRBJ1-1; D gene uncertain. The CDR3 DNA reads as TGTGCCAGCAGCCCACAGATGAACACTGAAGCTTTCTTT. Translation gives CASSPQMNTEAFF.